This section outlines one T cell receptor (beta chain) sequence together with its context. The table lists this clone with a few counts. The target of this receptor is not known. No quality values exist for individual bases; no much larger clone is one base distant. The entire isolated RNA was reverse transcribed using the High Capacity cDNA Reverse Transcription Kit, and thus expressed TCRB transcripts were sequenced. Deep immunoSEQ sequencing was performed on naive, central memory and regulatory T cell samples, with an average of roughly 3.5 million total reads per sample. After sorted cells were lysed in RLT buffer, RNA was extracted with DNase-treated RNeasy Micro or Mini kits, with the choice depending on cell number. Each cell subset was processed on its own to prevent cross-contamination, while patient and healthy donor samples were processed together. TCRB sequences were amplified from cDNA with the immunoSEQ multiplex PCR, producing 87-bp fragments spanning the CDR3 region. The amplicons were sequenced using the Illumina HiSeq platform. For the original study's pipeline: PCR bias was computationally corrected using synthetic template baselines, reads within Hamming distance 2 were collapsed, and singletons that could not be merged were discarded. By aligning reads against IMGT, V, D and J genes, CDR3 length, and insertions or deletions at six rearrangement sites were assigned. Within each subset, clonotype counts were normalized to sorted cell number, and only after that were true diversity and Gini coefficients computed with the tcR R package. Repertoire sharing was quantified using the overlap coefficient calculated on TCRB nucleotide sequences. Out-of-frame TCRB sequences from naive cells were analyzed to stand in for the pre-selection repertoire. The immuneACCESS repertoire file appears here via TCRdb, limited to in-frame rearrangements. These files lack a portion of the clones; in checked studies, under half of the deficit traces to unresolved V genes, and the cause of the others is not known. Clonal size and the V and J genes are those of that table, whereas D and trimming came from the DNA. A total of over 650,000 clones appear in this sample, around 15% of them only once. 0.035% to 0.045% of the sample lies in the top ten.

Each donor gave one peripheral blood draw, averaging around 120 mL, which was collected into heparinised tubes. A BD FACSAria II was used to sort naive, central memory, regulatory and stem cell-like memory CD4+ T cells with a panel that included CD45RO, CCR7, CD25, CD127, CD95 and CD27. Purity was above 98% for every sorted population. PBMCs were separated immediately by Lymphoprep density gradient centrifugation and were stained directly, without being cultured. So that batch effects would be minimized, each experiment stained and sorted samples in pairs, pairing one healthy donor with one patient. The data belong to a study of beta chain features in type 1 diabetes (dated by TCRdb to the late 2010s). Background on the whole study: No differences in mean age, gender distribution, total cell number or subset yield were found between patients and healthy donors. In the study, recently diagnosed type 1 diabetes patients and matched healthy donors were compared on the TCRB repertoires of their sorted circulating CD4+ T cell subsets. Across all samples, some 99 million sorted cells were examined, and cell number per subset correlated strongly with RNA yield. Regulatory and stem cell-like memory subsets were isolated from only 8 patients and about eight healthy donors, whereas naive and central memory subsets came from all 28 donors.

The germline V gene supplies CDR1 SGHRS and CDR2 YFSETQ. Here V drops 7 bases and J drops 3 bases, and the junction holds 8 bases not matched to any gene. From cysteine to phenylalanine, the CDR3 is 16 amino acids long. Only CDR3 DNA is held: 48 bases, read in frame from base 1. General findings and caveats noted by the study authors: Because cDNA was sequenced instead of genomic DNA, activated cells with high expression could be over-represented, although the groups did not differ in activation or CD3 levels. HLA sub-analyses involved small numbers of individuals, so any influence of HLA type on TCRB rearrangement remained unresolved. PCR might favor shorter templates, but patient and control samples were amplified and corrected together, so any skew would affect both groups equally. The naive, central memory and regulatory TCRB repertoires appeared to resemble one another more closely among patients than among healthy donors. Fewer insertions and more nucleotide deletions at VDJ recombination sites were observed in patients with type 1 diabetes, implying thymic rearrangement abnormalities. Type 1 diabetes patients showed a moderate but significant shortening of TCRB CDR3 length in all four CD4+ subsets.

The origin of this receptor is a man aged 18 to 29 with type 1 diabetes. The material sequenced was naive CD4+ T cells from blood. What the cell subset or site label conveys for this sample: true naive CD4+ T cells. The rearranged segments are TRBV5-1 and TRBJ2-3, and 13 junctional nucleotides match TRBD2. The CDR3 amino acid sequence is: CASVPSGLAGTDTQYF. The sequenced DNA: TGCGCCAGCGTGCCATCGGGACTAGCGGGGACAGATACGCAGTATTTT.